This T cell receptor (beta chain) is drawn from a study of shared clonotypes between healthy human individuals. With respect to this clone: Its target is not known. Other DNA sequences from this sample encode an identical CDR3 as well.

Study outcomes and limitations: Of the naive CD4 clonotypes, around 4.7% were shared across several donors. Owing to a small donor count, the genetic and exposure-history diversity represented was limited. Non-shared clonotypes displayed generation probabilities falling below those of clonotypes present in all four donors.

The protocol was immunoSEQ multiplex PCR, while the TCRdb copy is restricted to in-frame clones and leaves out a portion. This sample yields under 850,000 clones, of which over 55% are seen a single time; more than 1.5% belongs to the top ten. The CDR3 has 14 amino acids. V was pared by 3 bases and J by 1 base, with 6 bases between. Germline lookup yields CDR1 MDHEN and CDR2 SYDVKM. The chain has TRBV28 and TRBJ1-4; no firm D call. The specimen was memory CD4+ T cells sorted from blood. The subset: CD45RA-negative fraction. The source is a woman in her 30s in good health. In nucleotides, the CDR3 is TGTGCCAGCAGTTTCCAGCGAACTAATGAAAAACTGTTTTTT. It codes for CASSFQRTNEKLFF. The whole variable domain, filled in from reference TRBV28 and TRBJ1-4, reads DVKVTQSSRYLVKRTGEKVFLECVQDMDHENMFWYRQDPGLGLRLIYFSYDVKMKEKGDIPEGYSVSREKKERFSLILESASTNQTSMYLCASSFQRTNEKLFFGSGTQLSVL.